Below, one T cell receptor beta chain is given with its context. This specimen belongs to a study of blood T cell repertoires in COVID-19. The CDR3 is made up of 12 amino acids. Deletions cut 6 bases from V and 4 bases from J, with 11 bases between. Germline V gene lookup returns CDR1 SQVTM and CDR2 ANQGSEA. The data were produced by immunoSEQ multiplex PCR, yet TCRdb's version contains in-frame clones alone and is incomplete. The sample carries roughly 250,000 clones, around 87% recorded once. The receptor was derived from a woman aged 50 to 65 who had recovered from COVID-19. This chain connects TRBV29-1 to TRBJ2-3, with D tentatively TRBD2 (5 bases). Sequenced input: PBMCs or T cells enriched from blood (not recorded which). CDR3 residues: CSVRERADTQYF. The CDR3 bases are TGCAGCGTACGGGAAAGGGCAGATACGCAGTATTTT.